The T cell receptor (beta chain) under discussion was sequenced for a study of post-analysis software for immune sequencing data. Study summary: In terms of disease course, relapsing-remitting, secondary progressive and progressive-relapsing multiple sclerosis were included.

Findings and caveats of the study: With TRBV5-6, TRBV5-1 and TRBV20-1 included, 4 to 6 TRBV segments were more frequent in patients than in controls.

Presence of unique molecular identifiers characterized the TCR beta cDNA libraries. One entry per CDR3 protein, called by TCRdb with MiXCR from the PCR reads. The table includes about 800,000 distinct CDR3 sequences, 25% to 30% detected once. CDR1 and CDR2 (germline): SGHVS, FQNEAQ. The CDR3 covers 13 residues. V lost 3 bases, J lost 11 bases, and 6 bases stayed unmatched. This clonotype turned up a few times. No antigen is known for it. The chain couples TRBV7-8 to TRBJ2-1; TRBD2 matches at 8 bases. The TCR originated in a girl aged 5 to 17 with multiple sclerosis. What was sequenced was blood. The CDR3: CASSLGSGSKQFF. Written as DNA, the CDR3 is TGTGCCAGCAGCTTGGGAAGCGGGAGCAAGCAGTTCTTC.